This TCR beta chain was captured in a study of T cell changes during pregnancy in multiple sclerosis. By share, this clone counts as large. Sequencing was performed with immunoSEQ multiplex PCR; in TCRdb, only in-frame clones are kept and a portion is missing. The table includes some 47,000 clones, more than 70% detected once. The material sequenced was CD8+ T cells from peripheral blood mononuclear cells, taken after pregnancy. This sequence was found in a female donor in good health, enrolled as a control in a pregnancy study.

CDR3 region: CASSQEVNSPLHF. The CDR3, as DNA: TGTGCCAGTAGTCAGGAAGTAAATTCACCCCTCCACTTT. The chain has TRBV19 and TRBJ1-6, with no clear D. The length of the CDR3 is 13 residues. Germline V lookup: CDR1 LNHDA, CDR2 SQIVND (reference sequence). Trimming shortened V by 5 bases and J by 7 bases, and 9 bases separated the two germline ends.